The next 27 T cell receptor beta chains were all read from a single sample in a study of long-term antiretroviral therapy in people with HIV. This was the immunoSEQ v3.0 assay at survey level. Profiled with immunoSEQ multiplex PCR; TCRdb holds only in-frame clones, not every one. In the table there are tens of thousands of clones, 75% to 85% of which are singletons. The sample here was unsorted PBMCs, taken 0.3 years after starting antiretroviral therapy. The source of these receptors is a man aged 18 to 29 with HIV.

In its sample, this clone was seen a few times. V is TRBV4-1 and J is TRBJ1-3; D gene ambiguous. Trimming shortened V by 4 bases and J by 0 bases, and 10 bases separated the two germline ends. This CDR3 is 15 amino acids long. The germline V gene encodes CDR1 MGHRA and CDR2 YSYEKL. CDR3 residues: CASSPNTASGNTIYF. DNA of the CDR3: TGCGCCAGCAGCCCTAACACGGCCTCTGGAAACACCATATATTTT.

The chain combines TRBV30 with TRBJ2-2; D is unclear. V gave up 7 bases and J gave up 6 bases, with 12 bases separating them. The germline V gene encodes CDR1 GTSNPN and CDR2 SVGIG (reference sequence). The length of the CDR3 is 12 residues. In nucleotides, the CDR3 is TGTGCCTTAAATACGGCTTCCGGGGAGCTGTTTTTT. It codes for CALNTASGELFF.

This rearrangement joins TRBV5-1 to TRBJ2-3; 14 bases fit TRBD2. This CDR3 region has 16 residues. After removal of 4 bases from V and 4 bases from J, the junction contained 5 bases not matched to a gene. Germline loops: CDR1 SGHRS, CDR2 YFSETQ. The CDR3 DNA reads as TGCGCCAGCAGCACTGGGACTAGCGGGGGAGCAGATACGCAGTATTTT. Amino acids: CASSTGTSGGADTQYF.

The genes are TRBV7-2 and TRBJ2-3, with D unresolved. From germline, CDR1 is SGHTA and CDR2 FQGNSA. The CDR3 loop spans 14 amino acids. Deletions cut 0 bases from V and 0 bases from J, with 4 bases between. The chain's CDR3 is CASSLAGSTDTQYF. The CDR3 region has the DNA TGTGCCAGCAGCTTAGCGGGGAGCACAGATACGCAGTATTTT.

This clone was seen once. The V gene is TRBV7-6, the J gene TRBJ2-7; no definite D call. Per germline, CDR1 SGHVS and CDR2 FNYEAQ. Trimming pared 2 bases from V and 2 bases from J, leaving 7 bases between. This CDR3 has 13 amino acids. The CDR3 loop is CASSLNTPYEQYF. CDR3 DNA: TGTGCCAGCAGCTTAAACACCCCCTACGAGCAGTACTTC.

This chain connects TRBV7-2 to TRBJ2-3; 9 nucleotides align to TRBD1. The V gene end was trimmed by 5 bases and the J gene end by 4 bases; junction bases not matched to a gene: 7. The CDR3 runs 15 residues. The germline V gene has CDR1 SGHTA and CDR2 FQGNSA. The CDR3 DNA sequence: TGTGCCAGCAGCAACCCGGGACAGGGTGCAGATACGCAGTATTTT. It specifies CASSNPGQGADTQYF.

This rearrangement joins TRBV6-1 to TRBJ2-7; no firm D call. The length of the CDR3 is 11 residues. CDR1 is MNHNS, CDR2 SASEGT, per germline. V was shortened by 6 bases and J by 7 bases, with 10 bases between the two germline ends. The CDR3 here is CASRLYREQYF. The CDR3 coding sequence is TGTGCCAGCAGACTCTACCGGGAGCAGTACTTC.

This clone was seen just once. The CDR3, as DNA: TGTGCCAGCAGCCAAGCCCGGGACAGTTCCTACGAGCAGTACTTC. This translates into CASSQARDSSYEQYF. V and J are TRBV21-1 and TRBJ2-7; TRBD1 reflects the table's D call only, with no check against the DNA. TRBV21-1 is an annotated pseudogene. This CDR3 has 15 amino acids.

CDR3 coding DNA: TGTGCCAGCAGTTTATACGGGGGCCAGCCCCAGCATTTT. Amino acid sequence: CASSLYGGQPQHF. The V gene is TRBV28, the J gene TRBJ1-5; TRBD1 might be the D (6 bases). The germline V gene encodes CDR1 MDHEN and CDR2 SYDVKM. Trimming removed 1 base from V and 7 bases from J, with 8 bases in between. CDR3 length: 13 residues.

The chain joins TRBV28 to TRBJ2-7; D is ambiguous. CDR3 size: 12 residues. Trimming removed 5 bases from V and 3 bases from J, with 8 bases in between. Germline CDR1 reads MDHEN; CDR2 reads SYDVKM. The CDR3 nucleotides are TGTGCCAGCAGTCGGTCCCACTACGAGCAGTACTTC. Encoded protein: CASSRSHYEQYF.

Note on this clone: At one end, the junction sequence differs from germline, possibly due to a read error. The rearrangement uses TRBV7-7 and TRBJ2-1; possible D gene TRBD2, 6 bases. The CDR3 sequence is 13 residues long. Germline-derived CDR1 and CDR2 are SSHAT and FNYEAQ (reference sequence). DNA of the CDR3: TGTGCTAGCAGCTCCGGACTAAACAATGAGCAGTTCTTC. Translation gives CASSSGLNNEQFF.

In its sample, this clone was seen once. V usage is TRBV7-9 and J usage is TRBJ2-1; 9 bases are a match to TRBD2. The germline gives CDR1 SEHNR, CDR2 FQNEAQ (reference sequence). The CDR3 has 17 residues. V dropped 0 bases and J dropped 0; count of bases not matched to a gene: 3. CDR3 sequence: CASSLASGGGSYNEQFF. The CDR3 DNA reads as TGTGCCAGCAGCTTAGCTAGCGGGGGTGGCTCCTACAATGAGCAGTTCTTC.

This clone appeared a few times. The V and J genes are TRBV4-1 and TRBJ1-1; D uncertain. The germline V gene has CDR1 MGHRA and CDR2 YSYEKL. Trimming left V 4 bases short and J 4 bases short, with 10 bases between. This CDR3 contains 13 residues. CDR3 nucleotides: TGCGCCAGCAGCCCTGTCTCCACCACTGAAGCTTTCTTT. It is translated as CASSPVSTTEAFF.

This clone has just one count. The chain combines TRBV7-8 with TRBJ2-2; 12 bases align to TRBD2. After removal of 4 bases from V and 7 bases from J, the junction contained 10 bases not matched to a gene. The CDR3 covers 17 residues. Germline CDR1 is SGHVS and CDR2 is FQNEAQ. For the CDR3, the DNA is TGTGCCAGCAGCTCCAGACTAGCGGGGGCGCTGGGCGGGGAGCTGTTTTTT. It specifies CASSSRLAGALGGELFF.

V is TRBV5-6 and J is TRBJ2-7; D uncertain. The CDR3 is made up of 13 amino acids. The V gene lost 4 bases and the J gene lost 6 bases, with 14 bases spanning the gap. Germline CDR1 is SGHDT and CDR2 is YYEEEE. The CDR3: CASSAVAWGEQYF. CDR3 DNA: TGTGCCAGCAGCGCGGTCGCGTGGGGCGAGCAGTACTTC.

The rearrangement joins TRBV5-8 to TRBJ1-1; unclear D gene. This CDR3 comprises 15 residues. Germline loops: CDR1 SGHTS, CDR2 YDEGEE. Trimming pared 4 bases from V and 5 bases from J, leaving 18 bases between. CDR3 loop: CASSPRSTGWTEAFF. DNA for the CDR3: TGTGCCAGCAGCCCCAGGTCCACCGGGTGGACTGAAGCTTTCTTT.

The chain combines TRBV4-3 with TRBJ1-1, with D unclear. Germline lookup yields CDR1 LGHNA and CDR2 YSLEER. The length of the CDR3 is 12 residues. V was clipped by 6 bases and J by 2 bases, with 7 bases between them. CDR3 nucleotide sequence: TGCGCCAGCAGGGCATACAACACTGAAGCTTTCTTT. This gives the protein CASRAYNTEAFF.

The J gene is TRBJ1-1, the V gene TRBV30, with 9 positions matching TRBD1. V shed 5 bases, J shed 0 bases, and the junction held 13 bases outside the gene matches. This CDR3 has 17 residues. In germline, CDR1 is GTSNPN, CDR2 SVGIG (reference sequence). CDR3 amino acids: CAWCLIRTGVLNTEAFF. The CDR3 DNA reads TGTGCCTGGTGCCTGATTAGGACAGGGGTCTTGAACACTGAAGCTTTCTTT. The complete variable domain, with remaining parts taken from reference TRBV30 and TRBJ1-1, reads SQTIHQWPATLVQPVGSPLSLECTVEGTSNPNLYWYRQAAGRGLQLLFYSVGIGQISSEVPQNLSASRPQDRQFILSSKKLLLSDSGFYLCAWCLIRTGVLNTEAFFGQGTRLTVV.

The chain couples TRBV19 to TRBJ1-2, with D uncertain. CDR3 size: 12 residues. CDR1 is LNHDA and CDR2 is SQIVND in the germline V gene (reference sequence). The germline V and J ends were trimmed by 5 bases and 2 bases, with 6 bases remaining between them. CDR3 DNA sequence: TGTGCCAGTAGTTCGGTAAACTATGGCTACACCTTC. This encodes CASSSVNYGYTF.

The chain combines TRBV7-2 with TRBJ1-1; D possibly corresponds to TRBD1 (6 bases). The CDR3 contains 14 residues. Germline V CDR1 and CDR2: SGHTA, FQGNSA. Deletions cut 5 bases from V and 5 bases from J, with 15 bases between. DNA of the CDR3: TGTGCCAGCAGCCCGATCGGGGGCCAAACTGAAGCTTTCTTT. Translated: CASSPIGGQTEAFF.

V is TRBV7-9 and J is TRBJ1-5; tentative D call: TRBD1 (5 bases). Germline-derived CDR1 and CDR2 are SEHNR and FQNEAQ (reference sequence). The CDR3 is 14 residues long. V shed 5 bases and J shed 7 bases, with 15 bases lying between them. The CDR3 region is CASSPGTSEQPQHF. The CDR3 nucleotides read TGTGCCAGCAGCCCCGGGACCTCGGAACAGCCCCAGCATTTT.

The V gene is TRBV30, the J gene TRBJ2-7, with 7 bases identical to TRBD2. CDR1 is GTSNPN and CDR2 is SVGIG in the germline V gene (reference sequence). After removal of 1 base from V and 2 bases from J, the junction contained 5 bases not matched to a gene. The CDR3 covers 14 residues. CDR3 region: CAWSESLAAYEQYF. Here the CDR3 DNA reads TGTGCCTGGAGTGAGTCCCTAGCGGCCTACGAGCAGTACTTC.

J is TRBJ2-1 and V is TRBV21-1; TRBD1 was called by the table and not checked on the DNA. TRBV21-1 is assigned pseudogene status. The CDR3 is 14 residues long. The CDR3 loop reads CASRTGQGAWEQFF. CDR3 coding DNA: TGTGCCAGCAGGACGGGACAGGGGGCGTGGGAGCAGTTCTTC.

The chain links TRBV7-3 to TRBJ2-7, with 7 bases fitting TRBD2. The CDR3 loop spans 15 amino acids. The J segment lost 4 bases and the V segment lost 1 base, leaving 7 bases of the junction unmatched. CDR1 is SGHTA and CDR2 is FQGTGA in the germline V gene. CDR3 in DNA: TGTGCCAGCAGCTTAAATGGCGGGAGCGTATACGAGCAGTACTTC. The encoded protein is CASSLNGGSVYEQYF.

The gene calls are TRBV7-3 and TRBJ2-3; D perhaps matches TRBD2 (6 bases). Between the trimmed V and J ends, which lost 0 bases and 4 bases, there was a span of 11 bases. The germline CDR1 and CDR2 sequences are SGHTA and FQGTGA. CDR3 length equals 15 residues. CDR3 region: CASSLTTGDADTQYF. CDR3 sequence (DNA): TGTGCCAGCAGCTTAACAACGGGAGACGCAGATACGCAGTATTTT.

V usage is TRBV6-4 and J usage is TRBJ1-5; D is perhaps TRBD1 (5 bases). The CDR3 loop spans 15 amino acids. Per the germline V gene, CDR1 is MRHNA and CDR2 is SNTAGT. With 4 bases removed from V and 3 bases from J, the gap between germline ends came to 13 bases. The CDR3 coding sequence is TGTGCCAGCAGTGGGGGCACGGAACCCAATCAGCCCCAGCATTTT. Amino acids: CASSGGTEPNQPQHF.

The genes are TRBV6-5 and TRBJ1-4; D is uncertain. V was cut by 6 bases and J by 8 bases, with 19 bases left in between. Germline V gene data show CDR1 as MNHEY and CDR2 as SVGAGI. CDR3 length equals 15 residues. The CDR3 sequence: CASSLGEGLGEKLFF. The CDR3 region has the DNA TGTGCCAGCAGCCTCGGTGAGGGATTGGGGGAAAAACTGTTTTTT.